This is a list of T cell receptor gamma chains from one sample in a study of human gamma delta and Vdelta1 T cells. The antigens for these receptors are not known. TCRdb reanalysed the PCR reads with CATT. Counted here are about 4,000 gamma-chain clones, 15% to 20% occurring once; the ten biggest clones make up roughly 6.3%. Material: Vdelta1 gamma-delta T cells from blood grown in culture (DOT cells). These receptors all come from a human donor in good health. CDR3s include the opening cysteine and the closing phenylalanine or tryptophan. The order of the fields is V gene, clone size, J gene, CDR3 protein, CDR3 DNA. Only some rows state a clone size, as once, few, many or a class for expanded clones.

TRGV9	.	TRGJ1/TRGJ2	CALWEVQSFRKKLF	TGTGCCTTGTGGGAGGTGCAGAGTTTTCGTAAGAAACTCTTT
TRGV8	.	TRGJ1/TRGJ2	CATWDFCLF	TGTGCCACCTGGGATTTTTGTCTCTTT
TRGV4	.	TRGJ1/TRGJ2	CATWDSDTDYYKKLF	TGTGCCACCTGGGATTCCGATACGGATTATTATAAGAAACTCTTT
TRGV5	.	TRGJ1/TRGJ2	CATWDRRPPNYYKKLF	TGTGCCACCTGGGACAGACGCCCCCCGAATTATTATAAGAAACTCTTT
TRGV9	large	TRGJ1/TRGJ2	CALWVLKKLF	TGTGCCTTGTGGGTCCTTAAGAAACTCTTT
TRGV3	.	TRGJ1/TRGJ2	CATWDRLEYKKLF	TGTGCCACCTGGGACAGGCTTGAGTATAAGAAACTCTTT
TRGV4	.	TRGJ1/TRGJ2	CATWEESRSLF	TGTGCCACCTGGGAGGAGAGCCGGAGTCTCTTT
TRGV4	.	TRGJ1/TRGJ2	CATWVIYYKKLF	TGTGCCACCTGGGTGATTTATTATAAGAAACTCTTT
TRGV3	.	TRGJ1/TRGJ2	CATWDRLDLNYKKLF	TGTGCCACCTGGGACAGGCTCGATCTTAATTATAAGAAACTCTTT
TRGV4	few	TRGJ1/TRGJ2	CATWDGLEKLF	TGTGCCACCTGGGATGGGCTTGAGAAACTCTTT
TRGV8	.	TRGJ1/TRGJ2	CATWDRHKKLF	TGTGCCACCTGGGATAGGCATAAGAAACTCTTT
TRGV2	.	TRGJP2	CATWDGPFGSDWIKTF	TGTGCCACCTGGGACGGGCCCTTTGGTAGTGATTGGATCAAGACGTTT
TRGV2	.	TRGJ1/TRGJ2	CATYHDYKKLF	TGTGCCACCTACCACGATTATAAGAAACTCTTT
TRGV3	few	TRGJP2	CATWDRPDGWRDWIKTF	TGTGCCACCTGGGACAGGCCTGATGGATGGCGTGATTGGATCAAGACGTTT
TRGV4	few	TRGJ1/TRGJ2	CATWDGLRYYKKLF	TGTGCCACCTGGGATGGGCTAAGATATTATAAGAAACTCTTT
TRGV2	medium-sized	TRGJ1/TRGJ2	CATWDGLGKLF	TGTGCCACCTGGGACGGGCTTGGGAAACTCTTT
TRGV2	medium-sized	TRGJ1/TRGJ2	CATWDDHYYKKLF	TGTGCCACCTGGGACGACCATTATTATAAGAAACTCTTT
TRGV8	.	TRGJP	CATWDKEELGKKIKVF	TGTGCCACCTGGGATAAAGAAGAGTTGGGCAAAAAAATCAAGGTATTT
TRGV2	medium-sized	TRGJ1/TRGJ2	CATWVGRYYKKLF	TGTGCCACCTGGGTCGGGCGTTATTATAAGAAACTCTTT
TRGV8	.	TRGJ1/TRGJ2	CATWDVANYYKKLF	TGTGCCACCTGGGATGTTGCGAATTATTATAAGAAACTCTTT
TRGV10	.	TRGJ1/TRGJ2	CAAWDLIGYKKLF	TGTGCTGCGTGGGACCTCATCGGGTATAAGAAACTCTTT
TRGV8	.	TRGJP2	CATWDRVGSDWIKTF	TGTGCCACCTGGGATCGAGTTGGTAGTGATTGGATCAAGACGTTT
TRGV3	.	TRGJ1/TRGJ2	CATWDRLSKKLF	TGTGCCACCTGGGACAGGCTTTCTAAGAAACTCTTT
TRGV2	few	TRGJ1/TRGJ2	CATWGPYYKKLF	TGTGCCACCTGGGGACCCTATTATAAGAAACTCTTT
TRGV3	.	TRGJ1/TRGJ2	CATWDRLVLILNYYKNLF	TGTGCCACCTGGGACAGGCTAGTATTAATCCTGAATTATTATAAGAACCTCTTT
TRGV5	medium-sized	TRGJ1/TRGJ2	CATWDRNYYKKLF	TGTGCCACCTGGGACAGGAATTATTATAAGAAACTCTTT
TRGV9	.	TRGJP2	CALWEVQGDWIKTF	TGTGCCTTGTGGGAGGTGCAAGGGGATTGGATCAAGACGTTT
TRGV2	.	TRGJ1/TRGJ2	CATWDGQFTVGKKLF	TGTGCCACCTGGGACGGGCAGTTTACTGTGGGTAAGAAACTCTTT
TRGV8	.	TRGJ1/TRGJ2	CATWDRSYKKLF	TGTGCCACCTGGGATAGATCTTATAAGAAACTCTTT
TRGV5	few	TRGJ1/TRGJ2	CATWDRFYKKLF	TGTGCCACCTGGGACAGGTTTTATAAGAAACTCTTT
TRGV4	medium-sized	TRGJP2	CATWDVPYSSDWIKTF	TGTGCCACCTGGGATGTCCCCTATAGTAGTGATTGGATCAAGACGTTT
TRGV5	.	TRGJ1/TRGJ2	CATWDRPDGKKLF	TGTGCCACCTGGGACAGGCCCGACGGTAAGAAACTCTTT
TRGV2	.	TRGJ1/TRGJ2	CATWDGPGYYKKLF	TGTGCCACCTGGGACGGGCCAGGCTATTATAAGAAACTCTTT
TRGV9	few	TRGJ1/TRGJ2	CALWEPNPLYYKKLF	TGTGCCTTGTGGGAGCCTAATCCACTTTATTATAAGAAACTCTTT
TRGV10	.	TRGJP2	CAAWDYDDSDWIKTF	TGTGCTGCGTGGGATTATGACGATAGTGATTGGATCAAGACGTTT
TRGV9	few	TRGJ1/TRGJ2	CALWEVYIYYKKLF	TGTGCCTTGTGGGAGGTGTATATTTATTATAAGAAACTCTTT